Below, 32 T cell receptor beta chains from the same sample are listed, as sequenced in a study of cytomegalovirus exposure and HLA in healthy donors. 60 Vbeta and 13 Jbeta primers were used in PCR. The method was immunoSEQ multiplex PCR; TCRdb's version includes in-frame clones alone and lacks a portion of them. The specimen's table records 150,000 to 200,000 clones. The sample taken for sequencing was PBMCs. Receptors were obtained from a man aged 30 to 45 in good health and CMV-seronegative.

The chain combines TRBV30 with TRBJ1-5, with D tentatively TRBD1 (5 bases). Looked up from germline, CDR1 is GTSNPN and CDR2 is SVGIG (reference sequence). The CDR3 covers 14 residues. V shed 3 bases and J shed 3 bases, with 12 bases lying between them. The CDR3 is CAWSAGGNNQPQHF. CDR3 bases: TGTGCCTGGAGCGCGGGGGGGAACAATCAGCCCCAGCATTTT. The full variable domain, rest sourced from reference TRBV30 and TRBJ1-5, is SQTIHQWPATLVQPVGSPLSLECTVEGTSNPNLYWYRQAAGRGLQLLFYSVGIGQISSEVPQNLSASRPQDRQFILSSKKLLLSDSGFYLCAWSAGGNNQPQHFGDGTRLSIL.

The chain employs TRBV9 and TRBJ1-1, with D maybe TRBD1 (6 bases). The V and J ends lost 6 bases and 2 bases respectively, with 20 bases between them. The CDR3 consists of 16 residues. CDR1 is SGDLS and CDR2 is YYNGEE in the germline V gene. Written as DNA, the CDR3 is TGTGCCAGCAACTTAGATTTCCAGGGGAGTAACACTGAAGCTTTCTTT. Translation gives CASNLDFQGSNTEAFF.

The chain recombines TRBV6-6 with TRBJ2-6; 8 nucleotides line up with TRBD1. The CDR3 extends over 16 amino acids. Germline V gives CDR1 MNHNY, CDR2 SVGAGI (reference sequence). Trimming took 4 bases from V and 1 from J; bases not matched to a gene: 3. CDR3 amino acids: CASSSGTGSGANVLTF. CDR3 coding DNA: TGTGCCAGCAGTTCGGGGACAGGTTCTGGGGCCAACGTCCTGACTTTC.

The chain recombines TRBV27 with TRBJ1-2, with 9 bases fitting TRBD1. V trimming: 5 bases; J trimming: 6 bases; junction bases outside the gene matches: 10. The CDR3 is 15 amino acids. Germline values: CDR1 MNHEY, CDR2 SMNVEV (reference sequence). The CDR3 DNA sequence: TGTGCCAGCAGTCCCCGGGACAGGGCTTTTGATGGCTACACCTTC. This sequence encodes CASSPRDRAFDGYTF.

This rearrangement joins TRBV11-3 to TRBJ2-3; 7 bases agree with TRBD2. The CDR3 length is 18 residues. With V trimmed by 0 bases and J by 0 bases, 9 bases remained unmatched. Germline V gives CDR1 SGHNT, CDR2 YENEEA. The CDR3 loop reads CASSLEGRGYTSTDTQYF. CDR3 coding DNA: TGTGCCAGCAGCTTAGAGGGGAGGGGATACACTAGCACAGATACGCAGTATTTT.

The chain has TRBV6-5 and TRBJ2-7; 7 nucleotides align to TRBD1. Trimming cost V 6 bases and J 4 bases; bases outside gene matches: 9. Germline values: CDR1 MNHEY, CDR2 SVGAGI. The CDR3 covers 14 residues. CDR3 in DNA: TGTGCCAGCAGCTGGGGGACAGAATGGTACGAGCAGTACTTC. It codes for CASSWGTEWYEQYF.

V is TRBV11-3 and J is TRBJ1-1; D is possibly TRBD1 (5 bases). V gave up 1 base and J gave up 1 base, with 13 bases separating them. Looked up from germline, CDR1 is SGHNT and CDR2 is YENEEA. This CDR3 spans 16 amino acids. The CDR3 bases are TGTGCCAGCAGCTTAGTGTCTTGGACACAGAACACTGAAGCTTTCTTT. Its protein is CASSLVSWTQNTEAFF.

The chain recombines TRBV2 with TRBJ2-7; 11 positions agree with TRBD2. This CDR3 is built from 14 residues. The germline V gene encodes CDR1 SNHLY and CDR2 FYNNEI. Losses at the gene ends were 6 bases for V and 3 bases for J; bases not matched to a gene: 4. The CDR3 DNA sequence: TGTGCCAGCAGCCTACTAGCGGGGGTCTACGAGCAGTACTTC. It encodes CASSLLAGVYEQYF.

The V call is TRBV6-6, the J call TRBJ2-1, with a weak D call TRBD2 (6 bases). Per germline, CDR1 MNHNY and CDR2 SVGAGI (reference sequence). V lost 5 bases to trimming and J lost 4 bases, with 12 bases between them. This CDR3 comprises 14 residues. CDR3 DNA: TGTGCCAGCAGTCCGGGACTCGAATACAATGAGCAGTTCTTC. The encoded protein is CASSPGLEYNEQFF.

V gene TRBV4-1 combines with J gene TRBJ2-1; 12 bases map to TRBD2. Trimming removed 4 bases from V and 4 bases from J; junction bases left unmatched: 5. The germline V gene encodes CDR1 MGHRA and CDR2 YSYEKL. The CDR3 is made up of 16 amino acids. CDR3 bases: TGCGCCAGCAGCCCGACCGGGACTAGCGGGTACAATGAGCAGTTCTTC. Encoded protein: CASSPTGTSGYNEQFF.

V is TRBV21-1 and J is TRBJ1-3; the listed D gene, TRBD1, was not tested against the DNA. TRBV21-1 is noted as a pseudogene. This CDR3 is built from 17 residues. Written as DNA, the CDR3 is TGTGCCAGCAGCAAGCCCAGGCAGGAACCCGTGGGAAACACCATATATTTT. This codes for CASSKPRQEPVGNTIYF.

The chain links TRBV7-9 to TRBJ1-2; tentatively, D is TRBD1 (6 bases). This CDR3 contains 14 residues. V was trimmed by 1 base and J by 8 bases, leaving 14 bases between them. Germline values: CDR1 SEHNR, CDR2 FQNEAQ (reference sequence). CDR3 protein: CASSLVGGAEGYTF. In DNA form, the CDR3 reads TGTGCCAGCAGCTTAGTAGGGGGGGCAGAAGGCTACACCTTC. The whole variable domain, filled in from reference TRBV7-9 and TRBJ1-2, reads DTGVSQNPRHKITKRGQNVTFRCDPISEHNRLYWYRQTLGQGPEFLTYFQNEAQLEKSRLLSDRFSAERPKGSFSTLEIQRTEQGDSAMYLCASSLVGGAEGYTFGSGTRLTVV.

The CDR3 spells CASSFGGGFLDEQYF. CDR3 in DNA: TGTGCCAGCAGCTTTGGTGGCGGGTTTCTGGACGAGCAGTACTTC. This chain links TRBV5-4 with TRBJ2-7; D is possibly TRBD2 (5 bases). V was clipped by 2 bases and J by 5 bases, with 17 bases between them. This CDR3 contains 15 residues. CDR1 and CDR2 from the germline V gene are SGHNT and YYREEE (reference sequence).

V is TRBV10-3 and J is TRBJ2-7; 9 nucleotides match TRBD2. The CDR3 contains 13 residues. Germline CDR1 is ENHRY and CDR2 is SYGVKD. Trimming took 7 bases from V and 5 from J; bases not matched to a gene: 6. The CDR3: CAIKAGGPDEQYF. CDR3 nucleotides: TGTGCCATCAAGGCGGGAGGGCCTGACGAGCAGTACTTC.

This sequence joins TRBV9 and TRBJ1-2; 9 bases agree with TRBD1. Germline CDR1 SGDLS, CDR2 YYNGEE. V trimming: 4 bases; J trimming: 6 bases; junction bases outside the gene matches: 7. This CDR3 has 14 residues. CDR3 nucleotide sequence: TGTGCCAGCAGCCTTGAAGGGACAGGGAATGGCTACACCTTC. Amino acid sequence: CASSLEGTGNGYTF. Drawing the rest from reference TRBV9 and TRBJ1-2, the complete variable domain is DSGVTQTPKHLITATGQRVTLRCSPRSGDLSVYWYQQSLDQGLQFLIQYYNGEERAKGNILERFSAQQFPDLHSELNLSSLELGDSALYFCASSLEGTGNGYTFGSGTRLTVV.

The chain has TRBV9 and TRBJ1-3; no clear D gene. The CDR3 sequence is 15 residues long. Per germline, CDR1 SGDLS and CDR2 YYNGEE. V was trimmed by 0 bases and J by 1 base, leaving 8 bases between them. The CDR3: CASSVAPGSGNTIYF. CDR3 nucleotide sequence: TGTGCCAGCAGCGTAGCTCCCGGGTCTGGAAACACCATATATTTT. The whole variable domain, filled in from reference TRBV9 and TRBJ1-3, reads DSGVTQTPKHLITATGQRVTLRCSPRSGDLSVYWYQQSLDQGLQFLIQYYNGEERAKGNILERFSAQQFPDLHSELNLSSLELGDSALYFCASSVAPGSGNTIYFGEGSWLTVV.

This sequence joins TRBV6-6 and TRBJ2-7; TRBD1 matches 9 bases. Trimming at V came to 5 bases and at J to 6 bases, leaving 8 bases not matched to a gene. CDR3 length: 14 residues. Germline loops: CDR1 MNHNY, CDR2 SVGAGI (reference sequence). The DNA of the CDR3 is TGTGCCAGCAGTCCCCCGGGACAGGGTGCCGAGCAGTACTTC. Protein product: CASSPPGQGAEQYF.

This chain links TRBV5-1 with TRBJ1-2; 10 nucleotides align to TRBD1. J gave up 4 bases and V 0 bases, and 9 bases lay outside the gene matches. Germline lookup yields CDR1 SGHRS and CDR2 YFSETQ. The CDR3 consists of 17 residues. CDR3: CASSLDATGGAAYGYTF. The CDR3 nucleotides are TGCGCCAGCAGCTTGGATGCGACAGGGGGCGCCGCCTATGGCTACACCTTC.

The chain combines TRBV6-5 with TRBJ2-7; D is possibly TRBD2 (6 bases). The CDR3 is made up of 15 amino acids. V was pared by 2 bases and J by 5 bases, with 16 bases between. Germline CDR1 and CDR2: MNHEY and SVGAGI. Here the CDR3 DNA reads TGTGCCAGCAGTTACGCAAGGGCCTCGGGGGACGAGCAGTACTTC. This sequence encodes CASSYARASGDEQYF.

The chain has TRBV5-5 and TRBJ2-5, with no clear D. The V and J ends lost 2 bases and 2 bases respectively, with 22 bases between them. The CDR3 consists of 18 residues. Germline assignment: CDR1 SGHKS and CDR2 YYEKEE (reference sequence). CDR3 nucleotide sequence: TGTGCCAGCAGCTTCGAAGCCCACCGATCCGGCAGGCAAGAGACCCAGTACTTC. This gives the protein CASSFEAHRSGRQETQYF.

Details on this clone: Within the sample, other DNA sequences also encode this same CDR3. The V and J genes are TRBV5-1 and TRBJ2-1; D is uncertain. V shed 1 base and J shed 0 bases, with 5 bases lying between them. Germline CDR1 is SGHRS and CDR2 is YFSETQ. The CDR3 consists of 14 residues. The CDR3 loop reads CASSLPSSYNEQFF. CDR3 in DNA: TGCGCCAGCAGCTTGCCGAGCTCCTACAATGAGCAGTTCTTC.

The chain is built from TRBV19 and TRBJ1-2; D remains unclear. The V and J ends lost 0 bases and 1 base respectively, with 6 bases between them. CDR1 LNHDA and CDR2 SQIVND come from the germline V gene (reference sequence). This CDR3 spans 14 amino acids. The CDR3 bases are TGTGCCAGTAGTATAGAACCACTTAACTATGGCTACACCTTC. It codes for CASSIEPLNYGYTF. The full variable domain, completed using reference TRBV19 and TRBJ1-2, is DGGITQSPKYLFRKEGQNVTLSCEQNLNHDAMYWYRQDPGQGLRLIYYSQIVNDFQKGDIAEGYSVSREKKESFPLTVTSAQKNPTAFYLCASSIEPLNYGYTFGSGTRLTVV.

The chain carries TRBV4-1 and TRBJ2-3; D is unresolved. V shed 3 bases and J shed 4 bases, with 5 bases lying between them. This CDR3 has 12 amino acids. The germline CDR1 and CDR2 sequences are MGHRA and YSYEKL. The CDR3 bases are TGCGCCAGCAGCCACACGGCAGATACGCAGTATTTT. Its translation is CASSHTADTQYF.

The genes are TRBV7-9 and TRBJ2-5; weak D call: TRBD1 (5 bases). The CDR3 spans 13 residues. CDR1 is SEHNR and CDR2 is FQNEAQ in the germline V gene (reference sequence). Trimming shortened V by 1 base and J by 5 bases, and 8 bases separated the two germline ends. The CDR3 DNA sequence: TGTGCCAGCAGCTTAGATAGGGGCGAGACCCAGTACTTC. This sequence encodes CASSLDRGETQYF.

This rearrangement joins TRBV19 to TRBJ1-5; D is unclear. V was clipped by 0 bases and J by 0 bases, with 6 bases between them. The length of the CDR3 is 15 residues. The V gene's germline CDR1 is LNHDA and CDR2 SQIVND (reference sequence). The chain's CDR3 is CASSIDSYSNQPQHF. CDR3 DNA sequence: TGTGCCAGTAGTATAGACTCGTATAGCAATCAGCCCCAGCATTTT.

This sequence joins TRBV5-4 and TRBJ2-5, with 8 bases lining up with TRBD2. J lost 13 bases, V lost 1 base, and 18 bases had no gene match. The germline gives CDR1 SGHNT, CDR2 YYREEE (reference sequence). This CDR3 comprises 16 residues. CDR3 region: CASSLYVGGALGARYF. The CDR3 nucleotides are TGTGCCAGCAGCTTGTACGTCGGGGGGGCCTTAGGAGCGCGGTACTTC.

The rearrangement uses TRBV4-1 and TRBJ1-1; TRBD1 aligns across 7 bases. Germline assignment: CDR1 MGHRA and CDR2 YSYEKL. J was trimmed by 3 bases and V by 4 bases; bases with no gene match: 5. The CDR3 has 14 residues. The CDR3 loop reads CASSPGQRDTEAFF. The CDR3 DNA follows: TGCGCCAGCAGCCCGGGACAGAGGGACACTGAAGCTTTCTTT.

The V call is TRBV13, the J call TRBJ1-2, with D hard to call. CDR1 is PRHDT, CDR2 FYEKMQ, per germline (reference sequence). V lost 3 bases, J lost 0 bases, and 14 bases lay in between. The CDR3 is 16 residues long. The CDR3 spells CASSLGRARANYGYTF. CDR3 nucleotide sequence: TGTGCCAGCAGCTTGGGGAGGGCACGAGCTAACTATGGCTACACCTTC.

The chain is built from TRBV15 and TRBJ2-7; 12 bases fit TRBD2. The CDR3 consists of 16 residues. Losses at the gene ends were 0 bases for V and 2 bases for J; bases not matched to a gene: 2. CDR1 LNHNV and CDR2 YYDKDF come from the germline V gene (reference sequence). The CDR3 sequence: CATSRDRTSGAYEQYF. DNA for the CDR3: TGTGCCACCAGCAGAGATCGGACTAGCGGGGCCTACGAGCAGTACTTC.

The chain combines TRBV10-3 with TRBJ2-3, with D possibly matching TRBD1 (6 bases). Looked up from germline, CDR1 is ENHRY and CDR2 is SYGVKD. This CDR3 has 15 residues. Trimming shortened V by 6 bases and J by 1 base, and 14 bases separated the two germline ends. The CDR3 region is CAIRGNREGTDTQYF. The CDR3 coding sequence is TGTGCCATCAGGGGGAACAGGGAAGGCACAGATACGCAGTATTTT.

V usage is TRBV28 and J usage is TRBJ1-5; 9 positions agree with TRBD1. The CDR3 spans 14 residues. Trimming at V came to 1 base and at J to 12 bases, leaving 7 bases not matched to a gene. Germline V CDR1 and CDR2: MDHEN, SYDVKM. The CDR3 nucleotides are TGTGCCAGCAGTTTATATCGGAGGACAGGGGACCAGCATTTT. It yields the protein CASSLYRRTGDQHF.

The chain couples TRBV11-1 to TRBJ2-6; the D gene is possibly TRBD2 (5 bases). The CDR3 extends over 14 amino acids. Germline lookup yields CDR1 SGHAT and CDR2 FQDESV (reference sequence). Trimming shortened V by 3 bases and J by 2 bases, and 5 bases separated the two germline ends. As DNA, the CDR3 is TGTGCCAGCAGCTTCGGGGCTGGGGCCAACGTCCTGACTTTC. Its protein product is CASSFGAGANVLTF.